The source of this T cell receptor (beta chain) is a study of OX40 agonist ivuxolimab in advanced cancers. Background on the whole study: Ivuxolimab was an agonistic, fully human IgG2 monoclonal antibody directed against OX40 (CD134), a costimulatory receptor. The monotherapy dose-escalation portion (N ≈ 52 patients) of the phase I ivuxolimab trial is reported in the paper. Peripheral TCRbeta sequencing was intended to test whether TCR sequence diversity was altered and clonal T-cell expansion was caused by ivuxolimab. Among the approximately 50 dose-escalation patients, around 19 had hepatocellular carcinoma, 15 or so melanoma, 9 renal cell carcinoma and 9 head and neck cancer. The dose-escalation cohort was about 83% male with a mean age of roughly 62 years, ranging from roughly 23 to 85. Partial responses occurred in three dose-escalation patients, of whom one had hepatocellular carcinoma and two had cutaneous melanoma. Intravenous ivuxolimab was administered to patients every 2 weeks at six dose levels: 0.01, 0.1, 0.3, 1.5, 3 and 10 mg/kg. Prior anti-PD-1, anti-PD-L1 or anti-CTLA-4 therapy was permitted, and checkpoint inhibitors had been received by around 40% of dose-escalation patients. Study-wide conclusions, independent of this receptor: In partial responders in the 0.1-3.0 mg/kg groups, normalized peripheral clonal expansion was found to be among the lowest, especially among CD8+ T cells. Low levels of normalized T-cell clonal expansion were also shown by some nonresponding patients. Which antigens the clonally expanded peripheral T cells were specific for was not determined. After ivuxolimab, CD8+ T cells had more expanded clones than CD4+ T cells on average. Clonal expansion of both CD4+ and CD8+ blood T cells was observed from baseline to week 6 at doses 0.1 to 3.0 mg/kg.

The trial excluded patients who had a history of autoimmune disease or who were on systemic immunosuppression. Peripheral blood for TCR sequencing was collected from all dose cohorts at baseline, on cycle 4 day 1, and on cycle 7 day 1. Samples were obtained from an open-label, multicenter, first-in-human phase I dose-escalation trial of ivuxolimab. Adults with locally advanced or metastatic head and neck squamous cell, hepatocellular, melanoma or renal cell carcinoma were enrolled in the trial. Before TCR sequencing, CD4+ T cells and CD8+ T cells were sorted from peripheral blood as separate populations. As encoded in the germline V gene, CDR1 is SGDLS while CDR2 is YYNGEE. V lost 7 bases and J lost 5 bases; the stretch between them is 27 bases long. The CDR3 starts with the cysteine, ends with the phenylalanine, and has 17 residues. The entry retains the CDR3 DNA only, 51 bases that are in frame from base 1.

For sequencing of the TCRbeta CDR3 region, genomic DNA was extracted from the sorted cells. TCRbeta CDR3 regions were sequenced using the immunoSEQ Assay. The immuneACCESS repertoire file appears here via TCRdb, limited to in-frame rearrangements. These files lack a portion of the clones; in checked studies, under half of the deficit traces to unresolved V genes, and the cause of the others is not known. In all, the sample holds 69,000 or so clones, and 85% to 90% of those were seen once. The ten biggest clones cover more than 0.5% of the sample. A remark on this clone: Its antigen target is currently unknown. No base qualities exist here, and no much larger clone lies one base off it.

The starting material was CD4+ or CD8+ T cells sorted from blood, obtained in a trial of the OX40 agonist ivuxolimab. Here the chain combines TRBV9 and TRBJ1-2, with TRBD1 tentatively as D gene (5 bases match). The TCR was taken from an adult with an advanced solid tumor such as melanoma, head and neck, liver or kidney cancer. The DNA sequence is given as TGTGCCAGCGCTCTTTCCAGTCACCCCCAGGGCACTTATGGCTACACCTTC. Its protein product is CASALSSHPQGTYGYTF.